These 15 T cell receptor beta chains originate from one sample sequenced in a study of beta chain features in type 1 diabetes. Study-level points and caveats: Within each of all four CD4+ subsets, Type 1 diabetes patients had TCRB CDR3s that were moderately but significantly shorter.

What was sequenced were expressed TCRB transcripts, since all of the isolated RNA had been reverse transcribed. TCRdb's copy holds only in-frame clones and misses some; the assay was immunoSEQ multiplex PCR. The top ten clones hold more than 0.1% of a sample with 600,000 to 750,000 clones, under 15% of them seen once. These TCRs' antigens remain unknown. The sequencing input was naive CD4+ T cells from blood. All receptors derive from a young man with type 1 diabetes.

This chain links TRBV9 with TRBJ2-5; D possibly corresponds to TRBD2 (5 bases). The ends were cut back, 0 bases at V and 1 base at J, with 7 bases in the middle. CDR1 and CDR2 from the germline V gene are SGDLS and YYNGEE. The CDR3 contains 14 residues. The CDR3, as DNA: TGTGCCAGCAGCGTAGCCGGGGTCCAAGAGACCCAGTACTTC. Its protein is CASSVAGVQETQYF.

This clone was detected only a few times. V usage is TRBV11-2 and J usage is TRBJ2-3; a weak D match, TRBD2 (6 bases). With 4 bases removed from V and 2 bases from J, the gap between germline ends came to 16 bases. Germline V gene lookup returns CDR1 SGHAT and CDR2 FQNNGV. The CDR3 is 16 amino acids. The CDR3, as DNA: TGTGCCAGCAGCTCCAGAGCGGGCGGTTTCACAGATACGCAGTATTTT. This sequence encodes CASSSRAGGFTDTQYF.

The table lists this clone with a few counts. The chain has TRBV25-1 and TRBJ1-2; no clear D. Germline V lookup: CDR1 MGHDK, CDR2 SYGVNS. The CDR3 totals 12 residues. V was trimmed by 7 bases and J by 8 bases, leaving 14 bases between them. This CDR3 reads CASNTGGRGYTF. The CDR3 DNA sequence: TGTGCCAGCAACACGGGCGGGCGGGGCTACACCTTC.

The chain joins TRBV29-1 to TRBJ2-1, with 11 bases fitting TRBD1. Germline V lookup: CDR1 SQVTM, CDR2 ANQGSEA. V trimming: 3 bases; J trimming: 8 bases; junction bases outside the gene matches: 6. The CDR3 runs to 14 residues. The CDR3 DNA follows: TGCAGCGTTGATATGGACAGGGGGCTAGATGAGCAGTTCTTC. This translates into CSVDMDRGLDEQFF.

This chain connects TRBV6-6 to TRBJ2-1, with a tentative D call TRBD1 (5 bases). V was trimmed by 6 bases and J by 10 bases, leaving 25 bases between them. Germline CDR1 MNHNY, CDR2 SVGAGI (reference sequence). CDR3 length: 16 residues. In DNA, the CDR3 is TGTGCCAGCAGAAGGGGTCAGGCCAACTCTTTGGGCGAGCAGTTCTTC. Its translation is CASRRGQANSLGEQFF.

Only a few counts were recorded for this clone. This chain links TRBV11-3 with TRBJ1-1; 7 bases line up with TRBD1. Germline CDR1 and CDR2: SGHNT and YENEEA. The V segment lost 5 bases and the J segment 8 bases; nucleotides outside the gene matches: 5. This CDR3 region has 12 residues. The CDR3 protein is CASSRTGAEAFF. DNA for the CDR3: TGTGCCAGCAGCCGCACAGGGGCCGAAGCTTTCTTT.

The chain uses TRBV20-1 and TRBJ2-3; D is unclear. The CDR3 loop spans 11 amino acids. Germline loops: CDR1 DFQATT, CDR2 SNEGSKA (reference sequence). Trimming shortened V by 4 bases and J by 3 bases, and 5 bases separated the two germline ends. For the CDR3, the DNA is TGCAGTGCTAAACAAACAGATACGCAGTATTTT. This encodes CSAKQTDTQYF.

This clone was counted between two and nine times. The CDR3 reads CASSSQGLAGTDTQYF. The DNA of the CDR3 is TGTGCCAGCAGCTCCCAGGGACTAGCGGGCACAGATACGCAGTATTTT. The V gene is TRBV7-2, the J gene TRBJ2-3; TRBD2 matches 11 bases. Trimming removed 4 bases from V and 1 base from J; junction bases left unmatched: 4. The CDR3 has 16 amino acids. Germline CDR1 reads SGHTA; CDR2 reads FQGNSA.

The table lists this clone with a few counts. This sample also contains other DNA sequences that code for the same CDR3. The genes are TRBV30 and TRBJ1-2, with unresolved D. This CDR3 is 11 amino acids long. Trimming pared 3 bases from V and 8 bases from J, leaving 10 bases between. Per germline, CDR1 GTSNPN and CDR2 SVGIG (reference sequence). CDR3 residues: CAWSRRLGYTF. In DNA form, the CDR3 reads TGTGCCTGGAGCCGAAGACTGGGCTACACCTTC.

This sequence joins TRBV4-2 and TRBJ1-1; D remains unclear. V was trimmed by 5 bases and J by 1 base, leaving 5 bases between them. Germline assignment: CDR1 LGHNA and CDR2 YNFKEQ. The CDR3 covers 12 residues. In nucleotides, the CDR3 is TGTGCCAGCAGCTACAAGAACACTGAAGCTTTCTTT. It yields the protein CASSYKNTEAFF.

V is TRBV9 and J is TRBJ2-5, with D unclear. V lost 5 bases and J 3 bases, leaving 11 bases between the germline ends. This CDR3 contains 13 residues. In germline, CDR1 is SGDLS, CDR2 YYNGEE. DNA of the CDR3: TGTGCCAGCAGTAGAGCAGAAAAAGAGACCCAGTACTTC. Amino acids: CASSRAEKETQYF.

CDR3 loop: CASSVDRGDNEQFF. CDR3 bases: TGTGCCAGCAGTGTCGACAGGGGGGACAATGAGCAGTTCTTC. This chain uses TRBV27 with TRBJ2-1; 9 bases agree with TRBD1. The V and J ends lost 5 bases and 5 bases, in that order; junction bases with no gene match: 4. The CDR3 is made up of 14 amino acids. Per the germline V gene, CDR1 is MNHEY and CDR2 is SMNVEV (reference sequence).

The rearrangement links TRBV7-2 to TRBJ2-3, with TRBD2 matching over 9 bases. There are 16 residues in the CDR3. The J segment lost 6 bases and the V segment lost 1 base, leaving 8 bases of the junction unmatched. Germline-derived CDR1 and CDR2 are SGHTA and FQGNSA. The CDR3: CASSLVAGEIGDTQYF. For the CDR3, the DNA is TGTGCCAGCAGCTTAGTAGCGGGGGAAATTGGGGATACGCAGTATTTT. Complete variable domain (other parts from reference TRBV7-2 and TRBJ2-3): GAGVSQSPSNKVTEKGKDVELRCDPISGHTALYWYRQSLGQGLEFLIYFQGNSAPDKSGLPSDRFSAERTGGSVSTLTIQRTQQEDSAVYLCASSLVAGEIGDTQYFGPGTRLTVL.

The V and J genes are TRBV20-1 and TRBJ2-7; D gene uncertain. Germline CDR1 is DFQATT and CDR2 is SNEGSKA (reference sequence). The CDR3 covers 11 residues. Trimming removed 0 bases at V and 6 bases at J, with 6 bases between. CDR3 nucleotides: TGCAGTGCTAGAGAACCCGGCGAGCAGTACTTC. It encodes CSAREPGEQYF.

This clone was seen a handful of times. Other DNA sequences from this sample encode an identical CDR3 as well. The J gene is TRBJ2-5, the V gene TRBV18, with D possibly matching TRBD1 (6 bases). The germline V gene encodes CDR1 KGHSH and CDR2 LQKENI. CDR3 length equals 14 residues. The ends were cut back, 3 bases at V and 2 bases at J, with 10 bases in the middle. The CDR3 reads CASSPRQGQETQYF. CDR3 coding DNA: TGTGCCAGCTCACCGAGGCAGGGGCAAGAGACCCAGTACTTC.